Each of the 24 T cell receptor beta chains below was sequenced from the same sample in a study of identical twins. TCRdb processed the 5' RACE reads anew with MiXCR; each CDR3 protein has one entry. This sample yields just under 550,000 distinct CDR3 sequences, of which over 12% are seen a single time; 0.44% belongs to the top ten. These same records also appear under a second study, on yellow fever vaccine responses in identical twins.

Sequencing was performed on CD4+ T cells sorted from blood. The origin of the receptors is a woman aged 18-35 years in good health.

The sample holds a few counts of this clonotype. V gene TRBV20-1 combines with J gene TRBJ2-1; 7 bases line up with TRBD2. CDR3 size: 17 residues. The germline gives CDR1 DFQATT, CDR2 SNEGSKA (reference sequence). V shed 1 base and J 6 bases; nucleotides not matched to a gene: 15. The DNA for the CDR3 is TGCAGTGCTAGAGCTTCCGTCGTGCGGGAGAAGCGCAATGAGCAGTTCTTC. Its translation: CSARASVVREKRNEQFF.

V and J are TRBV20-1 and TRBJ1-6; D gene uncertain. CDR3 length: 12 amino acids. V gave up 3 bases and J gave up 9 bases, with 9 bases separating them. The V gene's germline CDR1 is DFQATT and CDR2 SNEGSKA (reference sequence). In DNA form, the CDR3 reads TGCAGTGCTAGGGAAGCGGCTTCACCCCTCCACTTT. As protein: CSAREAASPLHF.

The sample holds a few counts of this clonotype. The chain has TRBV3-1 and TRBJ1-5; maybe TRBD1 (6 bases). V was clipped by 3 bases and J by 5 bases, with 14 bases between them. From germline, CDR1 is LGHDT and CDR2 YNNKEL (reference sequence). The CDR3 is made up of 15 amino acids. The DNA for the CDR3 is TGTGCCAGCAGCCACGGTTCAGGGGCCCATCAGCCCCAGCATTTT. It is translated as CASSHGSGAHQPQHF.

This clonotype came up a few times. The V gene is TRBV7-8, the J gene TRBJ2-2, with 8 nucleotides matching TRBD1. The V and J ends lost 5 bases and 4 bases, in that order; junction bases with no gene match: 12. This CDR3 is built from 17 residues. Per the germline V gene, CDR1 is SGHVS and CDR2 is FQNEAQ. CDR3 DNA sequence: TGTGCCAGCAGCCCGCGTGGCACAGGGGGAGGCACCGGGGAGCTGTTTTTT. Translating gives CASSPRGTGGGTGELFF.

The chain has TRBV29-1 and TRBJ1-1; a possible D gene is TRBD1 (5 bases). This CDR3 spans 13 amino acids. Germline values: CDR1 SQVTM, CDR2 ANQGSEA. The V end lost 6 bases, the J end lost 1 base, and 12 bases lay between the germline ends. The CDR3: CSVGGGTNTEAFF. CDR3 nucleotides: TGCAGCGTCGGCGGGGGGACGAACACTGAAGCTTTCTTT.

The chain links TRBV18 to TRBJ2-1, with D possibly TRBD2 on 6 matching bases. Trimming pared 0 bases from V and 7 bases from J, leaving 16 bases between. This CDR3 spans 16 amino acids. Germline CDR1 and CDR2: KGHSH and LQKENI. CDR3 DNA sequence: TGTGCCAGCTCACCACCGATCCTGCGGGCGGGGAATGAGCAGTTCTTC. Translation: CASSPPILRAGNEQFF.

The V call is TRBV20-1, the J call TRBJ2-3; 8 nucleotides line up with TRBD1. The germline V gene encodes CDR1 DFQATT and CDR2 SNEGSKA (reference sequence). Germline trimming cut 1 base from V and 4 bases from J; bases unmatched to any gene: 4. CDR3 length: 14 amino acids. The CDR3 DNA is TGCAGTGCTAGAGGAGGACAGGGAGCAGATACGCAGTATTTT. The encoded protein is CSARGGQGADTQYF.

The chain has TRBV12-3 or TRBV12-4 and TRBJ2-1, with D perhaps matching TRBD1 (5 bases). This CDR3 spans 14 amino acids. V was pared by 6 bases and J by 4 bases, with 13 bases between. CDR3: CASSHGRGYNEQFF. The CDR3 coding sequence is TGTGCCAGCAGCCATGGAAGGGGTTACAATGAGCAGTTCTTC.

J is TRBJ2-5 and V is TRBV3-1; D possibly corresponds to TRBD2 (6 bases). Germline V CDR1 and CDR2: LGHDT, YNNKEL (reference sequence). The CDR3 sequence is 16 residues long. Trimming removed 2 bases from V and 5 bases from J, with 18 bases in between. The CDR3, as DNA: TGTGCCAGCAGCCAAAGACTGGGGGAGGAGATGGAGACCCAGTACTTC. Translated: CASSQRLGEEMETQYF.

In this sample, this clonotype turned up a few times. V is TRBV10-3 and J is TRBJ1-1, with no clear D. The CDR3 is 15 amino acids. Germline CDR1 is ENHRY and CDR2 is SYGVKD. Between the trimmed V and J ends, which lost 4 bases and 4 bases, there was a span of 16 bases. CDR3 sequence: CAISVVRDGGTEAFF. The CDR3 DNA reads as TGTGCCATCAGTGTCGTGAGGGATGGAGGCACTGAAGCTTTCTTT.

This chain joins TRBV6-1 and TRBJ2-5; D is unclear. Germline V gene data show CDR1 as MNHNS and CDR2 as SASEGT. Trimming stripped 3 bases from V and 4 bases from J, with 9 bases between. This CDR3 comprises 13 residues. DNA of the CDR3: TGTGCCAGCAGTGACCGACGAGTAGAGACCCAGTACTTC. Protein sequence: CASSDRRVETQYF.

This clonotype has a handful of counts. The chain links TRBV5-1 to TRBJ2-3, with D perhaps matching TRBD2 (6 bases). V lost 2 bases to trimming and J lost 0 bases, with 10 bases between them. The CDR3 spans 15 residues. From germline, CDR1 is SGHRS and CDR2 YFSETQ. This chain's CDR3 is CASSFSGSSTDTQYF. The CDR3 nucleotides read TGCGCCAGCAGCTTTAGCGGCTCTAGCACAGATACGCAGTATTTT.

The V and J genes are TRBV7-3 and TRBJ2-3; D gene unclear. CDR1 is SGHTA, CDR2 FQGTGA, per germline. The CDR3 sequence is 16 residues long. V was trimmed by 1 base and J by 3 bases, leaving 14 bases between them. CDR3 coding DNA: TGTGCCAGCAGCTTAAATCCCCCGACGGTAACAGATACGCAGTATTTT. Translated: CASSLNPPTVTDTQYF.

The J gene is TRBJ1-2, the V gene TRBV6-6; no firm D call. V dropped 6 bases and J dropped 7 bases, with 9 bases sitting between them. The CDR3 runs to 11 residues. In germline, CDR1 is MNHNY, CDR2 SVGAGI (reference sequence). CDR3 amino acids: CASSEDGGYTF. CDR3 DNA: TGTGCCAGCAGCGAAGACGGTGGCTACACCTTC.

This clonotype has a handful of counts. The chain has TRBV5-1 and TRBJ2-7, with 8 bases that match TRBD1. CDR1 is SGHRS, CDR2 YFSETQ, per germline. The V gene end was trimmed by 3 bases and the J gene end by 2 bases; junction bases not matched to a gene: 7. CDR3 size: 15 residues. CDR3 DNA sequence: TGCGCCAGCAGCTCCTATGGGACAGGACCCTACGAGCAGTACTTC. Its protein is CASSSYGTGPYEQYF. Using reference TRBV5-1 and TRBJ2-7 for the parts outside the CDR3, the full variable domain is KAGVTQTPRYLIKTRGQQVTLSCSPISGHRSVSWYQQTPGQGLQFLFEYFSETQRNKGNFPGRFSGRQFSNSRSEMNVSTLELGDSALYLCASSSYGTGPYEQYFGPGTRLTVT.

This clonotype was counted only a few times. The rearrangement uses TRBV2 and TRBJ2-7; TRBD1 matches at 8 bases. The V gene's germline CDR1 is SNHLY and CDR2 FYNNEI. The J segment lost 2 bases and the V segment lost 0 bases, leaving 3 bases of the junction unmatched. This CDR3 has 15 residues. This chain's CDR3 is CASSEAPGQAYEQYF. The CDR3 DNA reads as TGTGCCAGCAGTGAAGCACCGGGACAGGCCTACGAGCAGTACTTC.

This clonotype was counted only a few times. The rearrangement links TRBV5-1 to TRBJ2-4, with D possibly TRBD1 on 6 matching bases. The V gene's germline CDR1 is SGHRS and CDR2 YFSETQ. Trimming stripped 2 bases from V and 6 bases from J, with 27 bases between. CDR3 length: 19 residues. CDR3 nucleotide sequence: TGCGCCAGCAGCTTAGCCCCAGGGTCGGGTATTGGGGGCACAAACATTCAGTACTTC. Its protein is CASSLAPGSGIGGTNIQYF.

The chain links TRBV12-3 or TRBV12-4 to TRBJ1-3; TRBD1 agrees at 7 bases. The ends lost 5 bases at V and 6 bases at J; junction bases unmatched: 4. The CDR3 length is 13 residues. This chain's CDR3 is CASSNRGENTIYF. The CDR3 bases are TGTGCCAGCAGTAACAGGGGAGAAAACACCATATATTTT.

This sequence joins TRBV29-1 and TRBJ2-1, with 16 bases matching TRBD2. With V trimmed by 4 bases and J by 4 bases, 7 bases remained unmatched. CDR3 length equals 17 residues. Germline V CDR1 and CDR2: SQVTM, ANQGSEA. The CDR3 spells CSVGPGLAGGPYNEQFF. DNA for the CDR3: TGCAGCGTTGGCCCGGGACTAGCGGGGGGGCCGTACAATGAGCAGTTCTTC.

V and J are TRBV18 and TRBJ2-5, with D unclear. The CDR3 contains 14 residues. Germline V gives CDR1 KGHSH, CDR2 LQKENI. V was clipped by 2 bases and J by 2 bases, with 9 bases between them. The CDR3 loop is CASSPRANQETQYF. The CDR3 nucleotides read TGTGCCAGCTCACCAAGAGCGAATCAAGAGACCCAGTACTTC.

The genes are TRBV5-4 and TRBJ2-7; either TRBD1 or TRBD2 may fit D (5 bases each). The CDR3 is 15 amino acids. Germline V lookup: CDR1 SGHNT, CDR2 YYREEE (reference sequence). Trimming removed 4 bases from V and 2 bases from J, with 16 bases in between. CDR3 sequence reads: CASSLGTEPPYEQYF. DNA of the CDR3: TGTGCCAGCAGCCTGGGGACCGAACCCCCCTACGAGCAGTACTTC. The full variable domain, with the rest looked up from reference TRBV5-4 and TRBJ2-7, is ETGVTQSPTHLIKTRGQQVTLRCSSQSGHNTVSWYQQALGQGPQFIFQYYREEENGRGNFPPRFSGLQFPNYSSELNVNALELDDSALYLCASSLGTEPPYEQYFGPGTRLTVT.

The chain couples TRBV10-3 to TRBJ2-5; D gene ambiguous. The CDR3 sequence is 14 residues long. Looked up from germline, CDR1 is ENHRY and CDR2 is SYGVKD. The V and J ends lost 0 bases and 4 bases respectively, with 9 bases between them. CDR3 DNA: TGTGCCATCAGTGAGTCGGCCTCTTTAGAGACCCAGTACTTC. As protein: CAISESASLETQYF.

This clonotype was counted only a few times. V usage is TRBV4-1 and J usage is TRBJ1-2, with 8 bases matching TRBD1. Trimming removed 4 bases from V and 2 bases from J; junction bases left unmatched: 6. In germline, CDR1 is MGHRA, CDR2 YSYEKL. The CDR3 contains 15 residues. CDR3 region: CASSLSDRGNYGYTF. The CDR3 bases are TGCGCCAGCAGCCTATCAGACAGGGGAAACTATGGCTACACCTTC.

This sequence joins TRBV12-3 or TRBV12-4 and TRBJ1-2; 11 positions agree with TRBD1. Losses at the gene ends were 2 bases for V and 4 bases for J; bases not matched to a gene: 3. The length of the CDR3 is 15 residues. The DNA of the CDR3 is TGTGCCAGCAGTTTACGGGACAGGGGGACCTATGGCTACACCTTC. This codes for CASSLRDRGTYGYTF.